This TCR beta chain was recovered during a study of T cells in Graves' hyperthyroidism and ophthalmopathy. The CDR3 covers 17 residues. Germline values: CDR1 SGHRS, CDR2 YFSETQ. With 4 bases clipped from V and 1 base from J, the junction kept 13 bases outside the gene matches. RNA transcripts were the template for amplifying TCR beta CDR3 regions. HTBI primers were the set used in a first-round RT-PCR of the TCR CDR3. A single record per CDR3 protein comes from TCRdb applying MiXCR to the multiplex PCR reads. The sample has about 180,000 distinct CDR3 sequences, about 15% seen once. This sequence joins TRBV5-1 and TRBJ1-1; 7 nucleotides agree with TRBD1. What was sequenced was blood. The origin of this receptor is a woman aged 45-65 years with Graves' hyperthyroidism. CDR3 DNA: TGCGCCAGCAGCCTAAGACCGGCCGGGACAGCGAACACTGAAGCTTTCTTT. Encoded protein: CASSLRPAGTANTEAFF.